The clone carrying this T cell receptor beta chain was seen at least ten times. The antigen is undetermined. This entry comes from a study of T cells after yellow fever vaccination. General observations from the study: Secondary responses were weaker yet peaked faster, day 5 versus 15.

The germline V gene has CDR1 ENHRY and CDR2 SYGVKD. The CDR3 totals 12 residues. The ends lost 6 bases at V and 16 bases at J; junction bases unmatched: 3. One entry per CDR3 protein results from TCRdb running MiXCR on the 5' RACE reads. The sample lists a few hundred thousand distinct CDR3 sequences, 3.5% to 4.5% seen once, with just under 20% in the top ten. Specimen: PBMCs, collected 15 days after the yellow fever booster vaccination. The chain couples TRBV10-3 to TRBJ2-6; TRBD2 matches at 13 bases. The sequence came from a young man who received the YFV17D yellow fever vaccine. CDR3 residues: CAIRELAGGLTF. The CDR3 DNA reads TGTGCCATCAGGGAACTAGCGGGGGGGCTGACTTTC.